This T cell receptor (beta chain) was documented in a study of blood T cell repertoires in COVID-19. The CDR3 consists of 16 residues. Germline V gene lookup returns CDR1 SGHRS and CDR2 YFSETQ. Trimming took off 4 bases at V and 2 bases at J, with 13 bases between the two ends. Assay used: immunoSEQ multiplex PCR; TCRdb lists only in-frame clones, some missing. This sample has 70,000 to 100,000 clones; 90% occur once, and the top ten carry around 4.7%. This clonotype was obtained from an elderly woman with active or convalescent COVID-19. The chain carries TRBV5-1 and TRBJ2-6, with D tentatively TRBD2 (5 bases). Sequencing used peripheral blood. The CDR3, as DNA: TGCGCCAGCAGCAAAAGTCCCGGGACTGGGGCCAACGTCCTGACTTTC. The encoded protein is CASSKSPGTGANVLTF.